Listed below are T cell receptor beta chains from one sample, sequenced in a study of T cell responses to AZD1222 COVID-19 vaccine. Sequencing used immunoSEQ multiplex PCR; TCRdb keeps in-frame clones, though not all of them. In the table there are around 94,000 clones, 80% to 85% of which are singletons. This specimen was peripheral blood, taken on day 0 of AZD1222 vaccination. These receptor sequences come from an adult in good health. Both conserved end residues are part of each CDR3. The D gene is left open where the match is weak. Clone sizes are given selectively: once, few, many, or a class where the clone is expanded.

clone_size	v_call	d_call	j_call	cdr3_aa	cdr3_nt
few	TRBV12-5	NA	TRBJ1-6	CASGLTTGPLHF	TGTGCTAGTGGTTTGACGACGGGACCCCTCCACTTT
few	TRBV7-9	TRBD1	TRBJ1-4	CASSSWTGGSTNEKLFF	TGTGCCAGCAGCTCCTGGACAGGGGGCTCTACTAATGAAAAACTGTTTTTT
NA	TRBV7-2	NA	TRBJ1-3	CASSDRNSGNTIYF	TGTGCCAGCAGTGACAGGAACTCTGGAAACACCATATATTTT
NA	TRBV4-3	TRBD1	TRBJ1-3	CASSQEIRGTTLSGNTIYF	TGCGCCAGCAGCCAAGAAATCAGGGGGACAACTCTCTCTGGAAACACCATATATTTT
NA	TRBV21-1	NA	TRBJ2-5	CASSNRDGGETQYF	TGTGCCAGCAGTAACCGGGACGGGGGAGAGACCCAGTACTTC
NA	TRBV4-3	NA	TRBJ1-5	CASSNLATRGPQHF	TGCGCCAGCAGTAACCTAGCGACGAGAGGGCCCCAGCATTTT
few	TRBV5-4	NA	TRBJ1-1	CASSLFSGARTATEAFF	TGTGCCAGCAGCTTGTTTTCGGGGGCCAGAACAGCAACCGAAGCTTTCTTT
NA	TRBV2	TRBD1	TRBJ2-2	CASRTGQGSTGELFF	TGTGCCAGCAGGACGGGACAGGGGTCCACCGGGGAGCTGTTTTTT
NA	TRBV6-6	NA	TRBJ2-1	CASILQPAVRNNEQFF	TGTGCCAGCATCTTACAGCCAGCGGTCAGAAACAATGAGCAGTTCTTC
few	TRBV5-6	NA	TRBJ1-5	CASSLKDRGRNQPQHF	TGTGCCAGCAGCTTGAAAGATAGGGGACGCAATCAGCCCCAGCATTTT
NA	TRBV7-9	TRBD1	TRBJ1-4	CASSLDRASGKLFF	TGTGCCAGCAGTTTAGACAGGGCGAGCGGAAAACTGTTTTTT
NA	TRBV3-1/TRBV3-2	NA	TRBJ1-1	CASKTLMNTEAFF	TGTGCCAGCAAGACTTTAATGAACACTGAAGCTTTCTTT
NA	TRBV28	NA	TRBJ1-4	CASSSPGGGDRRLFF	TGTGCCAGCAGCTCCCCTGGGGGTGGGGACCGTCGACTGTTTTTT
NA	TRBV6-2/TRBV6-3	NA	TRBJ1-5	CASSYLHGNQPQHF	TGTGCCAGCAGTTACTTACACGGCAATCAGCCCCAGCATTTT
NA	TRBV19	TRBD1	TRBJ1-5	CASRYGTGNQPQHF	TGTGCCAGCAGATATGGGACAGGGAACCAGCCCCAGCATTTT
NA	TRBV24-1	NA	TRBJ2-4	CATSNEANIQYF	TGTGCCACCAGTAACGAGGCAAACATTCAGTACTTC
NA	TRBV19	TRBD1	TRBJ1-1	CASSKGGQPYLTEAFF	TGTGCCAGTAGTAAAGGGGGACAGCCTTACCTCACTGAAGCTTTCTTT
NA	TRBV28	NA	TRBJ2-7	CASSPPGGLGSYEQYF	TGTGCCAGCAGTCCCCCTGGGGGCCTCGGATCCTACGAGCAGTACTTC
NA	TRBV7-2	TRBD2	TRBJ2-4	CASSFYPPGLDLDIQYF	TGTGCCAGCAGCTTCTATCCCCCGGGACTAGACCTTGACATTCAGTACTTC
NA	TRBV19	NA	TRBJ2-7	CASISDGNEQYF	TGTGCCAGTATTTCGGACGGCAACGAGCAGTACTTC
few	TRBV12-3/TRBV12-4	TRBD1	TRBJ1-2	CASSLEGTGAYTF	TGTGCCAGCAGTTTAGAGGGGACAGGGGCCTACACCTTC
NA	TRBV5-4	TRBD1	TRBJ2-6	CASSSGTGSSGANVLTF	TGTGCCAGCAGCTCGGGGACAGGAAGCTCTGGGGCCAACGTCCTGACTTTC
NA	TRBV7-6	NA	TRBJ2-1	CASSPLEEGLNNEQFF	TGTGCCAGCAGCCCACTCGAGGAGGGGCTAAACAATGAGCAGTTCTTC
NA	TRBV6-1	NA	TRBJ2-7	CASSTSGGEQYF	NA
NA	TRBV6-6	NA	TRBJ1-2	CASTLPGGNYGYTF	TGTGCCAGCACCCTCCCCGGAGGGAACTATGGCTACACCTTC
few	TRBV19	NA	TRBJ2-1	CASNRGAGKEYNEQFF	TGTGCCAGTAATCGGGGGGCCGGGAAGGAATACAATGAGCAGTTCTTC
NA	TRBV5-1	TRBD1	TRBJ1-1	CASSFGTGNTEAFF	TGCGCCAGCAGCTTCGGGACAGGGAACACTGAAGCTTTCTTT
NA	TRBV13	NA	TRBJ1-1	CASSFLRDTQEAFF	TGTGCCAGCAGCTTTCTCCGGGACACCCAGGAAGCTTTCTTT
NA	TRBV18	NA	TRBJ2-5	CASSRTPGAQETQYF	TGTGCCAGCTCACGAACACCGGGAGCTCAAGAGACCCAGTACTTC
NA	TRBV14	TRBD1	TRBJ2-1	CASSQIGQGRWNEQFF	TGTGCCAGCAGCCAAATAGGACAGGGCCGATGGAATGAGCAGTTCTTC
NA	TRBV7-6	NA	TRBJ2-3	CASSLAGPDTQYF	TGTGCCAGCAGCTTAGCGGGGCCAGATACGCAGTATTTT
NA	TRBV4-3	NA	TRBJ2-1	CASSQQITGIGYNEQFF	TGCGCCAGCAGCCAGCAGATTACAGGGATCGGGTACAATGAGCAGTTCTTC
NA	TRBV24-1	NA	TRBJ1-2	CASSSSSYGYTF	TGTGCCTCAAGTTCCAGCAGTTATGGCTACACCTTC
NA	TRBV11-3	NA	TRBJ1-1	CASSIPPGTEAFF	TGTGCCAGCAGCATCCCACCGGGGACTGAAGCTTTCTTT
many	TRBV10-3	NA	TRBJ2-1	CAARQEQGGNEQFF	TGTGCCGCCCGTCAGGAGCAGGGGGGAAATGAGCAGTTCTTC
NA	TRBV29-1	TRBD1	TRBJ1-2	CSVEGQGARGYTF	TGCAGCGTTGAAGGACAGGGGGCGCGTGGCTACACCTTC
NA	TRBV7-9	TRBD1	TRBJ1-1	CASSAPGQGNTEAFF	TGTGCCAGCAGCGCCCCGGGACAGGGTAACACTGAAGCTTTCTTT
few	TRBV3-1/TRBV3-2	NA	TRBJ1-2	CASSQETGAKGYGYTF	TGTGCCAGCAGCCAAGAGACCGGGGCTAAGGGGTATGGCTACACCTTC
NA	TRBV29-1	NA	TRBJ2-1	CSVELVYEQFF	TGCAGCGTTGAATTAGTCTATGAGCAGTTCTTC
once	TRBV24-1	TRBD1	TRBJ2-1	CATSGTGEISDEQFF	TGTGCCACCAGTGGAACAGGGGAAATTTCGGATGAGCAGTTCTTC
NA	TRBV19	NA	TRBJ1-4	CASSMGALEKLFF	TGTGCCAGTAGTATGGGGGCGCTTGAAAAACTGTTTTTT
NA	TRBV9	NA	TRBJ1-2	CASSSRDNYGYTF	TGTGCCAGCAGCTCAAGGGATAACTATGGCTACACCTTC
once	TRBV7-8	TRBD2	TRBJ2-5	CASSKAGVQETQYF	TGTGCCAGCAGCAAAGCGGGGGTCCAAGAGACCCAGTACTTC
NA	TRBV10-3	TRBD2	TRBJ2-7	CAISRTTSGSYEQYF	TGTGCCATCAGTCGGACGACTAGCGGCTCCTACGAGCAGTACTTC